The 20 T cell receptor beta chains in this list originate from one sample, sequenced in a study of blood T cell repertoires in COVID-19. Using immunoSEQ multiplex PCR, the repertoire was profiled, and TCRdb retains in-frame clones only, with some absent. The repertoire includes 200,000 to 250,000 clones, around 78% of them detected once, and under 3% sits in the top ten. The specimen sequenced was peripheral blood. The receptors were sampled from a woman in her sixties or seventies with active or convalescent COVID-19.

The chain couples TRBV27 to TRBJ2-7; 9 positions agree with TRBD2. Germline V gives CDR1 MNHEY, CDR2 SMNVEV (reference sequence). V shed 5 bases and J 0 bases; nucleotides not matched to a gene: 11. This CDR3 spans 17 amino acids. The DNA for the CDR3 is TGTGCCAGCAGTCCCCTCCAGCGGGGGGTCAGCTCCTACGAGCAGTACTTC. Translating gives CASSPLQRGVSSYEQYF.

V and J are TRBV6-6 and TRBJ1-2; D call uncertain. The V end was cut by 4 bases, the J end by 0 bases, with 12 bases between. This CDR3 region has 15 residues. Germline CDR1 and CDR2: MNHNY and SVGAGI (reference sequence). CDR3: CASSSTTTTNYGYTF. CDR3 in DNA: TGTGCCAGCAGTTCCACAACGACAACTAACTATGGCTACACCTTC.

For the CDR3, the DNA is TGTGCCAGTAGAATACAGGGGGCCGATGAGCAGTTCTTC. Translation: CASRIQGADEQFF. This chain connects TRBV19 to TRBJ2-1, with 9 bases identical to TRBD1. With 6 bases clipped from V and 8 bases from J, the junction kept 5 bases outside the gene matches. Germline CDR1 is LNHDA and CDR2 is SQIVND (reference sequence). This CDR3 contains 13 residues.

The genes are TRBV19 and TRBJ2-1; TRBD2 matches at 8 bases. The CDR3 consists of 14 residues. Germline CDR1 and CDR2: LNHDA and SQIVND (reference sequence). The V segment lost 7 bases and the J segment 12 bases; nucleotides outside the gene matches: 14. The CDR3 sequence: CASTTGTSIHGQFF. The CDR3 bases are TGTGCCAGTACCACCGGGACTAGTATTCACGGGCAGTTCTTC.

The rearrangement joins TRBV5-1 to TRBJ2-7; D might be TRBD1 (5 bases). V lost 4 bases to trimming and J lost 3 bases, with 11 bases between them. Germline V gene lookup returns CDR1 SGHRS and CDR2 YFSETQ. The CDR3 extends over 13 amino acids. CDR3 loop: CASSPADSYEQYF. CDR3 DNA sequence: TGCGCCAGCAGCCCAGCCGACAGCTACGAGCAGTACTTC. Full variable domain (outside the CDR3, taken from reference TRBV5-1 and TRBJ2-7): KAGVTQTPRYLIKTRGQQVTLSCSPISGHRSVSWYQQTPGQGLQFLFEYFSETQRNKGNFPGRFSGRQFSNSRSEMNVSTLELGDSALYLCASSPADSYEQYFGPGTRLTVT.

The count of this clone is one. The CDR3 protein is CASSDVSGANVLTF. The CDR3 DNA follows: TGTGCCAGCAGTGACGTCTCTGGGGCCAACGTCCTGACTTTC. The chain couples TRBV2 to TRBJ2-6; D not resolved. CDR1 SNHLY and CDR2 FYNNEI come from the germline V gene. V lost 3 bases and J 0 bases, leaving 3 bases between the germline ends. The CDR3 is 14 residues long.

This clone was seen once. The rearrangement uses TRBV30 and TRBJ1-3; 7 nucleotides agree with TRBD1. Germline V gene sequence: CDR1 GTSNPN, CDR2 SVGIG (reference sequence). V shed 0 bases, J shed 0 bases, and the junction held 5 bases outside the gene matches. The CDR3 runs 16 residues. CDR3 loop: CAWSVTGVLSGNTIYF. The CDR3 coding sequence is TGTGCCTGGAGTGTAACAGGGGTCCTCTCTGGAAACACCATATATTTT.

The chain is built from TRBV5-1 and TRBJ1-1, with 12 nucleotides matching TRBD1. Germline V lookup: CDR1 SGHRS, CDR2 YFSETQ. The CDR3 is 17 amino acids. The junction had 7 bases not matched to a gene; V was cut back by 4 bases and J by 0 bases. As DNA, the CDR3 is TGCGCCAGCAGCCCGGGACAGGGGGCCTCCTTGAACACTGAAGCTTTCTTT. Residues: CASSPGQGASLNTEAFF.

This clone appeared a single time. CDR3 nucleotide sequence: TGTGCCAGCTCACCACTTCTCCAGGGAAGGTCAGATACGCAGTATTTT. Translated, it gives CASSPLLQGRSDTQYF. This chain uses TRBV18 with TRBJ2-3, with D possibly TRBD1 on 5 matching bases. Between the trimmed V and J ends, which lost 1 base and 4 bases, there was a span of 15 bases. The CDR3 is 16 residues long. Germline V lookup: CDR1 KGHSH, CDR2 LQKENI.

The rearrangement links TRBV6-5 to TRBJ1-3; possible D gene TRBD1, 5 bases. CDR1 is MNHEY, CDR2 SVGAGI, per germline. The CDR3 has 13 amino acids. Trimming took 5 bases from V and 4 from J, leaving 9 bases between them. In DNA, the CDR3 is TGTGCCAGCAGTCGGACAAGAGGAAACACCATATATTTT. Translation gives CASSRTRGNTIYF.

The J gene is TRBJ2-5, the V gene TRBV30; possibly TRBD2 for D (7 bases). Germline V gene data show CDR1 as GTSNPN and CDR2 as SVGIG (reference sequence). The V end was cut by 4 bases, the J end by 4 bases, with 16 bases between. CDR3 size: 14 residues. CDR3 loop: CAWIRGGGAETQYF. DNA for the CDR3: TGTGCCTGGATAAGGGGAGGGGGGGCAGAGACCCAGTACTTC.

The J gene is TRBJ1-3, the V gene TRBV11-2; D may be TRBD1 (5 bases). V lost 5 bases and J 0 bases, leaving 14 bases between the germline ends. This CDR3 is built from 16 residues. Germline lookup yields CDR1 SGHAT and CDR2 FQNNGV. The CDR3 sequence: CASSPGTPDSGNTIYF. CDR3 DNA: TGTGCCAGCAGCCCCGGGACTCCAGACTCTGGAAACACCATATATTTT.

This clone was seen just once. The V and J genes are TRBV11-2 and TRBJ2-7; TRBD2 aligns across 12 bases. The germline V gene encodes CDR1 SGHAT and CDR2 FQNNGV. J lost 4 bases, V lost 2 bases, and 6 bases had no gene match. The CDR3 length is 16 residues. Written as DNA, the CDR3 is TGTGCCAGCAGCTTATGGACTAGCGGGGCGCGGTACGAGCAGTACTTC. Its translation is CASSLWTSGARYEQYF.

The chain links TRBV12-3 or TRBV12-4 to TRBJ1-2; D is ambiguous. The CDR3 runs to 13 residues. Trimming removed 3 bases at V and 6 bases at J, with 11 bases between. The CDR3 sequence: CASSFWQNDGYTF. The DNA of the CDR3 is TGTGCCAGCAGTTTTTGGCAGAATGATGGCTACACCTTC.

V gene TRBV2 combines with J gene TRBJ1-3; TRBD1 might be the D (5 bases). The length of the CDR3 is 13 residues. Germline V gene data show CDR1 as SNHLY and CDR2 as FYNNEI. The CDR3 spells CALRAGGGNTIYF. CDR3 nucleotide sequence: TGTGCGCTTCGCGCGGGGGGGGGAAACACCATATATTTT.

The CDR3 DNA follows: TGCGCCAGCAGCTTGCGCGGGGACAATGAGCAGTTCTTC. Its translation is CASSLRGDNEQFF. The chain combines TRBV5-1 with TRBJ2-1; a possible D gene is TRBD2 (6 bases). The V end was cut by 1 base, the J end by 5 bases, with 7 bases between. CDR1 and CDR2 from the germline V gene are SGHRS and YFSETQ. The CDR3 totals 13 residues.

The chain carries TRBV5-1 and TRBJ1-3; D is unclear. V dropped 0 bases and J dropped 0 bases, with 13 bases sitting between them. The CDR3 extends over 17 amino acids. CDR1 is SGHRS, CDR2 YFSETQ, per germline. The CDR3 protein is CASSLAQVQNSGNTIYF. In DNA form, the CDR3 reads TGCGCCAGCAGCTTGGCCCAGGTACAGAACTCTGGAAACACCATATATTTT.

J is TRBJ2-7 and V is TRBV5-4, with D uncertain. Germline CDR1 SGHNT, CDR2 YYREEE (reference sequence). The CDR3 runs 14 residues. Trimming stripped 7 bases from V and 2 bases from J, with 16 bases between. The CDR3 reads CASGLGPPPYEQYF. In nucleotides, the CDR3 is TGTGCCAGCGGCCTTGGGCCCCCACCCTACGAGCAGTACTTC.

The chain couples TRBV5-5 to TRBJ1-2, with TRBD1 matching 11 bases. V lost 5 bases to trimming and J lost 4 bases; unmatched junction nucleotides: 7. Germline-derived CDR1 and CDR2 are SGHKS and YYEKEE (reference sequence). CDR3 size: 15 residues. CDR3 nucleotides: TGTGCCAGCAGGGAAGGGACAGGGGGACTCTATGGCTACACCTTC. This encodes CASREGTGGLYGYTF.

V usage is TRBV4-2 and J usage is TRBJ1-6; D is uncertain. The CDR3 covers 16 residues. Germline V CDR1 and CDR2: LGHNA, YNFKEQ. V was clipped by 3 bases and J by 10 bases, with 19 bases between them. The CDR3 here is CASSHGHEREGSPLHF. The CDR3 coding sequence is TGTGCCAGCAGCCATGGTCATGAGCGGGAAGGCTCACCCCTCCACTTT.